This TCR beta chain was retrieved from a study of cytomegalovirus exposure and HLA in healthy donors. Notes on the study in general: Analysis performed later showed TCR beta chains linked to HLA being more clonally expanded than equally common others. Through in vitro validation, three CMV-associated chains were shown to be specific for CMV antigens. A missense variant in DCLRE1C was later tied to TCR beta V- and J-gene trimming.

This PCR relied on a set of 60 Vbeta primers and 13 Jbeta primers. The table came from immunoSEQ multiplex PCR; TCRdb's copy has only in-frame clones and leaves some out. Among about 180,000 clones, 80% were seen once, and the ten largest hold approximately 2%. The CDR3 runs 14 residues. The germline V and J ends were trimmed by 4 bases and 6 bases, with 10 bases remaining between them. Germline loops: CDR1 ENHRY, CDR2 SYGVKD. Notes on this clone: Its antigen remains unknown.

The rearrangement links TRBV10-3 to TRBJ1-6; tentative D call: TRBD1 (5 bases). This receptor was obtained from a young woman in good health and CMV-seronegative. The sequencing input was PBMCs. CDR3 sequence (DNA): TGTGCCATCAGTGTAGGTGACAGTAATTCACCCCTCCACTTT. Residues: CAISVGDSNSPLHF.